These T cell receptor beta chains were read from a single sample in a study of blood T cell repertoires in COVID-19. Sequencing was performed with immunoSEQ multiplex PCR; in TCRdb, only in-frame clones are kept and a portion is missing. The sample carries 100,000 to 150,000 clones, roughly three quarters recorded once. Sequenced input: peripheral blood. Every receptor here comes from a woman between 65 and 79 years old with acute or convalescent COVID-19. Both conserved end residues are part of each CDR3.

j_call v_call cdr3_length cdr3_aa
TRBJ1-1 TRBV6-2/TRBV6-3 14 CASSYRQGGTEAFF
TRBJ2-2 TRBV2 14 CASSEVGTSGELFF
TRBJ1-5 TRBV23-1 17 CASSQLTHRDSNQPQHF
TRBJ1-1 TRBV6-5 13 CASGRALNTEAFF
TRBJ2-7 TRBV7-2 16 CASSLIGTGEGYEQYF
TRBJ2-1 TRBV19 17 CASSIGLARSRNDEQFF
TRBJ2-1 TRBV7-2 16 CASSWGLGTSGGEQFF
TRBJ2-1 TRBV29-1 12 CSVFHRGNEQFF
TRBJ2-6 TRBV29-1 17 CSVALTGPGSGANVLTF
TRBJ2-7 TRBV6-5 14 CASSYSPVSYEQYF
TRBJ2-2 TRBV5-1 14 CASSPGQSTGELFF
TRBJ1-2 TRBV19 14 CASSMQDTYYGYTF
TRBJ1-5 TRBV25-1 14 CASSGSSPGGPQHF
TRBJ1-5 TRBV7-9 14 CASSSGQGNQPQHF
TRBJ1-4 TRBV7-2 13 CASTTGLVEKLFF
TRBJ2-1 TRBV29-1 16 CSVEGRTSGRINEQFF
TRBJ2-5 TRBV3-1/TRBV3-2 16 CASRRLAGGLQETQYF
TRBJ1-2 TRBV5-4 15 CASSLTTGGHYGYTF
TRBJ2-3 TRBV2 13 CASSVPFTDTQYF
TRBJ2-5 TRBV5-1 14 CASSWRVGRETQYF
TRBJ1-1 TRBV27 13 CASSPQGSGRAFF
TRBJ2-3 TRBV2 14 CASSRDYSTDTQYF
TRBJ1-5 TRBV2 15 CASSGTGGVSQPQHF
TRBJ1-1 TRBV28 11 CASSLQWEAFF
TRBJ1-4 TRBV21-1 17 CASSKDRGSPVEEKLFF
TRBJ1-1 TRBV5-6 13 CASSLPTGREAFF
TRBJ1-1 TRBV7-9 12 CASSPDTREAFF
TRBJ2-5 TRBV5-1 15 CASSLQRGGKETQYF
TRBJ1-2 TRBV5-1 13 CASSSRQGNGYTF
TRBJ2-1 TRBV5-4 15 CASSSQRDSYNEQFF
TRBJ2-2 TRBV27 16 CASSPRLAGGTGELFF
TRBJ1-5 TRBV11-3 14 CASSLNRVEQPQHF
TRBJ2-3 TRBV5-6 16 CASSFKIAGGQDTQYF
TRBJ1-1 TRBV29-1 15 CSAAGDRGRGPEAFF
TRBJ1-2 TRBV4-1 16 CASSQVGTGVFDGYTF
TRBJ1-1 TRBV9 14 CASSVGLEGTEAFF
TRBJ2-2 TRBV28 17 CASSLSGLAENTGELFF
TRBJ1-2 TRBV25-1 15 CASSGLTGGNYGYTF
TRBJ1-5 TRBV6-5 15 CASSTSGLTGQPQHF
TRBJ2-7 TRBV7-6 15 CASSLGNGISYEQYF
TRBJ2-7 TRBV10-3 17 CAISRYPPGQGDHEQYF
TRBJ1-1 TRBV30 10 CACRVTEAFF
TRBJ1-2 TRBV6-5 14 CASRQRQTNYGYTF
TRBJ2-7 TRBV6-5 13 CASRGQGTSEQYF